These 20 T cell receptor beta chains originate from one sample sequenced in a study of technical replicates of blood from a few donors. Data came from immunoSEQ multiplex PCR; TCRdb stores just in-frame clones and leaves some out. The sample consists of about 83,000 clones, about 92% of them appearing once. The specimen sequenced was T cells isolated from PBMCs. The receptor set was obtained from a human donor in good health.

Worth noting for this clone: One end of the junction does not line up with germline, which may come from a read error. In nucleotides, the CDR3 is TGTGCCAGCAGCTTAGGGCGGGACAGGGAAGGTTTCTTT. Translating gives CASSLGRDREGFF. This chain uses TRBV7-9 with TRBJ1-1; 9 bases line up with TRBD1. CDR3 length: 13 residues. CDR1 SEHNR and CDR2 FQNEAQ come from the germline V gene (reference sequence).

This clone showed up just once. V gene TRBV2 combines with J gene TRBJ1-5; perhaps TRBD1 as D (5 bases). V was cut by 1 base and J by 9 bases, with 22 bases left in between. Germline loops: CDR1 SNHLY, CDR2 FYNNEI. The CDR3 has 17 residues. The CDR3 region has the DNA TGTGCCAGCAGTGAAGTGGGTGGAGGGGCGCGCGATCGGCCCCAGCATTTT. Its translation is CASSEVGGGARDRPQHF.

The V call is TRBV5-1, the J call TRBJ2-7; TRBD1 agrees at 8 bases. Trimming cost V 0 bases and J 6 bases; bases outside gene matches: 5. Germline CDR1 reads SGHRS; CDR2 reads YFSETQ. This CDR3 region has 14 residues. This CDR3 is CASSLVVQGVEQYF. CDR3 nucleotides: TGCGCCAGCAGCTTGGTGGTACAGGGGGTCGAGCAGTACTTC.

This chain joins TRBV5-1 and TRBJ2-1; 8 nucleotides agree with TRBD2. V shed 2 bases, J shed 8 bases, and the junction held 12 bases outside the gene matches. CDR3 length: 16 residues. Germline CDR1 and CDR2: SGHRS and YFSETQ. The CDR3 here is CASSFIPAGDIHEQFF. CDR3 in DNA: TGCGCCAGCAGCTTTATCCCAGCGGGAGATATCCATGAGCAGTTCTTC. Variable domain in full (rest from reference TRBV5-1 and TRBJ2-1): KAGVTQTPRYLIKTRGQQVTLSCSPISGHRSVSWYQQTPGQGLQFLFEYFSETQRNKGNFPGRFSGRQFSNSRSEMNVSTLELGDSALYLCASSFIPAGDIHEQFFGPGTRLTVL.

V gene TRBV6-5 combines with J gene TRBJ2-7, with D maybe TRBD1 (6 bases). There are 15 residues in the CDR3. The germline gives CDR1 MNHEY, CDR2 SVGAGI. The V gene lost 6 bases and the J gene lost 0 bases, with 15 bases spanning the gap. The CDR3 nucleotides read TGTGCCAGCAGACCCGGACAGATGAGCTCCTACGAGCAGTACTTC. Translated: CASRPGQMSSYEQYF.

The chain employs TRBV11-2 and TRBJ2-1; 7 bases match TRBD2. Germline CDR1 and CDR2: SGHAT and FQNNGV. This CDR3 is built from 15 residues. V shed 8 bases and J 7 bases; nucleotides not matched to a gene: 14. The CDR3 protein is CASRPVRESGNEQFF. The CDR3, as DNA: TGTGCCAGCCGACCTGTGCGGGAGAGCGGAAATGAGCAGTTCTTC.

The chain combines TRBV20-1 with TRBJ2-7, with a tentative D call TRBD1 (5 bases). The V and J ends lost 5 bases and 4 bases respectively, with 9 bases between them. Looked up from germline, CDR1 is DFQATT and CDR2 is SNEGSKA (reference sequence). CDR3 size: 11 residues. As DNA, the CDR3 is TGCAGTGCTGGCGCAGGGTACGAGCAGTACTTC. It is translated as CSAGAGYEQYF.

The chain carries TRBV6-1 and TRBJ2-7; 12 nucleotides line up with TRBD2. The CDR3 has 13 amino acids. The germline gives CDR1 MNHNS, CDR2 SASEGT. V gave up 8 bases and J gave up 7 bases; unmatched junction bases: 6. The CDR3 nucleotides are TGTGCCAGCCCTAGCGGGAGGGCCGGGGAGCAGTACTTC. Its translation: CASPSGRAGEQYF.

The CDR3 loop is CASSEQTGRGEKLFF. CDR3 in DNA: TGTGCCAGCAGCGAGCAGACAGGGAGAGGCGAAAAACTGTTTTTT. The chain has TRBV7-8 and TRBJ1-4, with TRBD1 identical over 7 bases. CDR1 SGHVS and CDR2 FQNEAQ come from the germline V gene. The trim removed 5 bases at V and 8 bases at J, leaving 11 bases unmatched. The CDR3 is made up of 15 amino acids.

The J gene is TRBJ2-1, the V gene TRBV4-2, with 10 bases that match TRBD2. With V trimmed by 5 bases and J by 9 bases, 7 bases remained unmatched. This CDR3 spans 14 amino acids. CDR1 and CDR2 from the germline V gene are LGHNA and YNFKEQ. The CDR3 DNA is TGTGCCAGCAGCTACGGCCTAGCGGGAGTTGAGCAGTTCTTC. Translating gives CASSYGLAGVEQFF.

The rearrangement joins TRBV13 to TRBJ2-7; no firm D call. V lost 5 bases and J lost 3, with 14 bases in between. This CDR3 comprises 14 residues. The germline CDR1 and CDR2 sequences are PRHDT and FYEKMQ (reference sequence). CDR3 in amino acids: CASSRGIGHYEQYF. The CDR3 DNA follows: TGTGCCAGCAGCCGCGGTATCGGTCACTACGAGCAGTACTTC. Full variable domain (missing parts from reference TRBV13 and TRBJ2-7): AAGVIQSPRHLIKEKRETATLKCYPIPRHDTVYWYQQGPGQDPQFLISFYEKMQSDKGSIPDRFSAQQFSDYHSELNMSSLELGDSALYFCASSRGIGHYEQYFGPGTRLTVT.

The chain is built from TRBV7-6 and TRBJ1-2; 7 bases are a match to TRBD1. The germline V gene encodes CDR1 SGHVS and CDR2 FNYEAQ. The trim removed 1 base at V and 4 bases at J, leaving 3 bases unmatched. This CDR3 spans 14 amino acids. The CDR3 bases are TGTGCCAGCAGCTTAGGGACAGGATTCTATGGCTACACCTTC. As protein: CASSLGTGFYGYTF.

CDR3 in DNA: TGTGCCAGCAGTTTAGAGCTACAGGGTATCGATGAGCAGTTCTTC. It encodes CASSLELQGIDEQFF. J is TRBJ2-1 and V is TRBV27; maybe TRBD1 (6 bases). Germline CDR1 reads MNHEY; CDR2 reads SMNVEV (reference sequence). V was shortened by 2 bases and J by 8 bases, with 16 bases between the two germline ends. This CDR3 spans 15 amino acids.

This rearrangement joins TRBV5-1 to TRBJ2-7, with a possible D match to TRBD1 (6 bases). Germline loops: CDR1 SGHRS, CDR2 YFSETQ. The CDR3 sequence is 14 residues long. V was clipped by 1 base and J by 3 bases, with 11 bases between them. The CDR3 protein is CASSLSQGIYEQYF. CDR3 nucleotide sequence: TGCGCCAGCAGCTTGTCACAGGGCATCTACGAGCAGTACTTC.

The chain combines TRBV5-6 with TRBJ2-5; perhaps TRBD2 as D (6 bases). CDR3 size: 15 residues. Germline values: CDR1 SGHDT, CDR2 YYEEEE. Trimming took off 4 bases at V and 5 bases at J, with 18 bases between the two ends. The CDR3 loop is CASSIEWSGEETQYF. The CDR3 DNA reads TGTGCCAGCAGCATAGAGTGGTCGGGGGAGGAGACCCAGTACTTC.

The CDR3 DNA is TGTGCCAGCAGTACTAGCTCCGAGACCCAGTACTTC. This translates into CASSTSSETQYF. V gene TRBV7-9 combines with J gene TRBJ2-5; a weak D match, TRBD2 (6 bases). This CDR3 spans 12 amino acids. V was clipped by 6 bases and J by 5 bases, with 10 bases between them. The germline V gene encodes CDR1 SEHNR and CDR2 FQNEAQ (reference sequence).

The chain couples TRBV11-2 to TRBJ1-4; D remains ambiguous. The CDR3 length is 14 residues. CDR1 is SGHAT and CDR2 is FQNNGV in the germline V gene. V lost 4 bases and J 0 bases, leaving 6 bases between the germline ends. The CDR3 DNA sequence: TGTGCCAGCAGCTGGAGCGCAACTAATGAAAAACTGTTTTTT. It codes for CASSWSATNEKLFF.

This clone has only one observation. This chain links TRBV5-4 with TRBJ2-3; D is undetermined. With 4 bases removed from V and 3 bases from J, the gap between germline ends came to 3 bases. Germline CDR1 SGHNT, CDR2 YYREEE (reference sequence). This CDR3 contains 11 residues. Here the CDR3 reads CASSLTDTQYF. CDR3 bases: TGTGCCAGCAGCCTGACAGATACGCAGTATTTT.

The V call is TRBV6-6, the J call TRBJ2-7, with a tentative D call TRBD1 (5 bases). There are 14 residues in the CDR3. Deletions cut 7 bases from V and 0 bases from J, with 13 bases between. The germline V gene has CDR1 MNHNY and CDR2 SVGAGI (reference sequence). As DNA, the CDR3 is TGTGCCAGCACGAATCCAGGGATCTCCTACGAGCAGTACTTC. Translating gives CASTNPGISYEQYF.

The chain employs TRBV30 and TRBJ1-5, with D unclear. V lost 4 bases to trimming and J lost 9 bases, with 13 bases between them. The CDR3 is 12 residues long. CDR1 and CDR2 (germline): GTSNPN, SVGIG (reference sequence). The CDR3 region has the DNA TGTGCCTGGAATTCTCAGCGATCGCCCCAGCATTTT. Its protein product is CAWNSQRSPQHF.